Presented here are 27 T cell receptor beta chains from one specimen sequenced in a study of blood T cell repertoires in COVID-19 (dated by TCRdb to the early 2020s). The library was obtained by the immunoSEQ multiplex PCR assay. TCRdb stores this immuneACCESS table with in-frame sequences only. Part of the clones is absent; in the studies checked, under half of the shortfall reflects unresolved V genes, and no reason is known for the rest. The sample yields roughly 100,000 clones; 75% to 90% were counted once. The ten largest account for around 20% of the sample. What was sequenced was peripheral blood. The receptors were sampled from a woman older than 75 with acute or convalescent COVID-19.

The CDR3 region has the DNA TGTGCCAGCAGCCCGATGGGTGGGGCCCCGAACACCGGGGAGCTGTTTTTT. This encodes CASSPMGGAPNTGELFF. The chain uses TRBV7-8 and TRBJ2-2; possible D gene TRBD1, 5 bases. The CDR3 covers 17 residues. Germline CDR1 is SGHVS and CDR2 is FQNEAQ. The ends were cut back, 5 bases at V and 0 bases at J, with 16 bases in the middle. Complete variable domain (other parts from reference TRBV7-8 and TRBJ2-2): GAGVSQSPRYKVAKRGQDVALRCDPISGHVSLFWYQQALGQGPEFLTYFQNEAQLDKSGLPSDRFFAERPEGSVSTLKIQRTQQEDSAVYLCASSPMGGAPNTGELFFGEGSRLTVL.

This clone has only one observation. Here the CDR3 DNA reads TGTGCCAGCAGTTCAGGGTCTGGCTCCTATAATTCACCCCTCCACTTT. Translation gives CASSSGSGSYNSPLHF. J is TRBJ1-6 and V is TRBV6-5, with D perhaps TRBD1 (5 bases). The CDR3 runs to 16 residues. Trimming stripped 4 bases from V and 0 bases from J, with 10 bases between. Germline CDR1 reads MNHEY; CDR2 reads SVGAGI.

The chain carries TRBV3-1 (or the pseudogene TRBV3-2) and TRBJ1-6; 8 bases agree with TRBD1. This CDR3 comprises 14 residues. The V and J ends lost 1 base and 9 bases, in that order; junction bases with no gene match: 2. Germline V gives CDR1 LGHDT, CDR2 YNNKEL (reference sequence). The CDR3 region is CASSQAGGGSPLHF. CDR3 nucleotides: TGTGCCAGCAGCCAAGCAGGGGGCGGTTCACCCCTCCACTTT.

The chain links TRBV7-9 to TRBJ1-1, with D perhaps matching TRBD1 (6 bases). CDR3 length: 14 residues. Trimming took 1 base from V and 4 from J, leaving 10 bases between them. Per the germline V gene, CDR1 is SEHNR and CDR2 is FQNEAQ (reference sequence). The CDR3 coding sequence is TGTGCCAGCAGCTTAGGGATAGGGGGCACTGAAGCTTTCTTT. Translated: CASSLGIGGTEAFF.

A remark on this clone: Distinct nucleotide sequences in the sample also encode this CDR3. J is TRBJ1-2 and V is TRBV9, with 8 bases aligning to TRBD1. CDR1 and CDR2 from the germline V gene are SGDLS and YYNGEE. After removal of 3 bases from V and 2 bases from J, the junction contained 3 bases not matched to a gene. The CDR3 length is 14 residues. This chain's CDR3 is CASSAGQGNYGYTF. CDR3 nucleotide sequence: TGTGCCAGCAGCGCCGGACAGGGAAACTATGGCTACACCTTC.

This chain uses TRBV19 with TRBJ2-2; D unresolved. Between the trimmed V and J ends, which lost 2 bases and 5 bases, there was a span of 9 bases. Germline values: CDR1 LNHDA, CDR2 SQIVND (reference sequence). The CDR3 has 14 amino acids. The CDR3 protein is CASSILSATGELFF. In DNA form, the CDR3 reads TGTGCCAGTAGTATATTAAGCGCAACCGGGGAGCTGTTTTTT.

The rearrangement uses TRBV6-5 and TRBJ1-1; D possibly corresponds to TRBD1 (6 bases). Trimming removed 4 bases at V and 4 bases at J, with 13 bases between. The CDR3 sequence is 14 residues long. Looked up from germline, CDR1 is MNHEY and CDR2 is SVGAGI. The CDR3 region is CASSSIDRFTEAFF. In DNA, the CDR3 is TGTGCCAGCAGTTCGATCGACAGGTTCACTGAAGCTTTCTTT.

The chain uses TRBV4-2 and TRBJ2-2; the match to TRBD2 covers 9 bases. The J segment lost 4 bases and the V segment lost 0 bases, leaving 3 bases of the junction unmatched. This CDR3 spans 16 amino acids. The V gene's germline CDR1 is LGHNA and CDR2 YNFKEQ. The CDR3 loop is CASSQELSGGTGELFF. The CDR3 nucleotides are TGTGCCAGCAGCCAAGAACTTAGCGGGGGCACCGGGGAGCTGTTTTTT.

The J gene is TRBJ1-1, the V gene TRBV2; 8 bases fit TRBD1. Per germline, CDR1 SNHLY and CDR2 FYNNEI. V shed 6 bases, J shed 5 bases, and the junction held 5 bases outside the gene matches. The CDR3 covers 13 residues. The CDR3 protein is CASRDRGGTEAFF. The CDR3 DNA is TGTGCCAGCAGAGACAGGGGTGGGACTGAAGCTTTCTTT.

In this sample, this clone turned up once. The rearrangement uses TRBV11-1 and TRBJ2-1; 11 bases align to TRBD1. The CDR3 spans 16 residues. Trimming removed 5 bases from V and 5 bases from J; junction bases left unmatched: 8. Germline V CDR1 and CDR2: SGHAT, FQDESV (reference sequence). The DNA for the CDR3 is TGTGCCAGCAGCGGAGGGACAGGGGGTCCCCACAATGAGCAGTTCTTC. It encodes CASSGGTGGPHNEQFF.

This clone appeared a single time. The genes are TRBV7-5 and TRBJ1-4. TRBV7-5 is described as a pseudogene. The CDR3 is made up of 11 amino acids. CDR3 sequence reads: CARSLSEKLFF. The CDR3 DNA is TGTGCCAGAAGCTTGAGTGAAAAACTGTTTTTT.

The rearrangement links TRBV9 to TRBJ1-4; D not certain. CDR3 length: 14 amino acids. V lost 5 bases, J lost 6 bases, and 14 bases lay in between. Germline CDR1 and CDR2: SGDLS and YYNGEE. As DNA, the CDR3 is TGTGCCAGCAGTAGACGGAGTGGTGATGAAAAACTGTTTTTT. Translation gives CASSRRSGDEKLFF. The full variable domain, in which reference TRBV9 and TRBJ1-4 provide the parts outside the CDR3, is DSGVTQTPKHLITATGQRVTLRCSPRSGDLSVYWYQQSLDQGLQFLIQYYNGEERAKGNILERFSAQQFPDLHSELNLSSLELGDSALYFCASSRRSGDEKLFFGSGTQLSVL.

J is TRBJ1-6 and V is TRBV2; TRBD1 might be the D (5 bases). This CDR3 is 15 amino acids long. With 8 bases removed from V and 0 bases from J, the gap between germline ends came to 11 bases. Germline assignment: CDR1 SNHLY and CDR2 FYNNEI. The CDR3 here is CASVRESSYNSPLHF. CDR3 DNA: TGTGCCAGCGTCAGGGAAAGCTCCTATAATTCACCCCTCCACTTT.

This rearrangement joins TRBV5-1 to TRBJ1-4; no clear D. V was trimmed by 0 bases and J by 0 bases, leaving 9 bases between them. The CDR3 extends over 16 amino acids. Germline V gives CDR1 SGHRS, CDR2 YFSETQ. The CDR3 DNA is TGCGCCAGCAGCTTGGCCCTGAGGGCAACTAATGAAAAACTGTTTTTT. This sequence encodes CASSLALRATNEKLFF.

This clone was seen a few times. J is TRBJ2-7 and V is TRBV28, with 8 positions matching TRBD2. The CDR3 has 15 residues. CDR1 is MDHEN and CDR2 is SYDVKM in the germline V gene. V gave up 7 bases and J gave up 0 bases; unmatched junction bases: 8. The CDR3 nucleotides are TGTGCCAGCACTGTGGTAAGCGGGGGCTCCTACGAGCAGTACTTC. Its protein product is CASTVVSGGSYEQYF.

The chain couples TRBV5-1 to TRBJ2-2; 7 nucleotides line up with TRBD2. This CDR3 has 16 amino acids. The junction had 3 bases not matched to a gene; V was cut back by 0 bases and J by 1 base. CDR1 and CDR2 from the germline V gene are SGHRS and YFSETQ. CDR3 loop: CASSLVPGGNTGELFF. CDR3 nucleotides: TGCGCCAGCAGCTTGGTTCCGGGAGGGAACACCGGGGAGCTGTTTTTT. The full variable domain, completed using reference TRBV5-1 and TRBJ2-2, is KAGVTQTPRYLIKTRGQQVTLSCSPISGHRSVSWYQQTPGQGLQFLFEYFSETQRNKGNFPGRFSGRQFSNSRSEMNVSTLELGDSALYLCASSLVPGGNTGELFFGEGSRLTVL.

The chain combines TRBV3-1 (or the pseudogene TRBV3-2) with TRBJ2-3; 9 nucleotides agree with TRBD2. The CDR3 consists of 16 residues. The J segment lost 4 bases and the V segment lost 2 bases, leaving 7 bases of the junction unmatched. Germline V lookup: CDR1 LGHDT, CDR2 YNNKEL (reference sequence). The CDR3 sequence: CASSQRRGGKADTQYF. CDR3 DNA sequence: TGTGCCAGCAGCCAAAGGCGGGGGGGAAAGGCAGATACGCAGTATTTT.

The CDR3 reads CAWSADRSNQPQHF. The CDR3 nucleotides are TGTGCCTGGAGCGCAGACAGAAGCAATCAGCCCCAGCATTTT. The rearrangement uses TRBV30 and TRBJ1-5; tentative D call: TRBD1 (5 bases). The CDR3 sequence is 14 residues long. Trimming shortened V by 3 bases and J by 1 base, and 10 bases separated the two germline ends. Germline CDR1 is GTSNPN and CDR2 is SVGIG (reference sequence).

The chain links TRBV10-3 to TRBJ2-7; 7 bases are shared with TRBD2. In germline, CDR1 is ENHRY, CDR2 SYGVKD. The CDR3 runs 13 residues. Trimming took 3 bases from V and 5 from J; bases not matched to a gene: 4. DNA of the CDR3: TGTGCCATCAGTGACCGGGGGGATCACGAGCAGTACTTC. Residues: CAISDRGDHEQYF.

CDR3 DNA sequence: TGTGCCAGCAGCTTAGTTAGCGGGGGGCGGATCGGGGAGCTGTTTTTT. Amino acids: CASSLVSGGRIGELFF. This sequence joins TRBV11-2 and TRBJ2-2; 10 nucleotides match TRBD2. This CDR3 has 16 amino acids. Germline loops: CDR1 SGHAT, CDR2 FQNNGV. Trimming took 1 base from V and 7 from J; bases not matched to a gene: 6.

This chain links TRBV24-1 with TRBJ2-3, with 8 bases fitting TRBD1. Germline assignment: CDR1 KGHDR and CDR2 SFDVKD. Unmatched junction bases numbered 7, after V lost 3 bases and J lost 0 bases. This CDR3 region has 17 residues. The CDR3 here is CATSDPPGGSSTDTQYF. The CDR3 DNA reads TGTGCCACCAGTGATCCACCAGGGGGCTCTAGCACAGATACGCAGTATTTT.

The CDR3 reads CATSRSGPNTEAFF. The CDR3 DNA is TGTGCCACCAGCAGATCAGGTCCTAACACTGAAGCTTTCTTT. The rearrangement links TRBV15 to TRBJ1-1, with D unresolved. V was shortened by 2 bases and J by 2 bases, with 9 bases between the two germline ends. In germline, CDR1 is LNHNV, CDR2 YYDKDF (reference sequence). The CDR3 consists of 14 residues.

V usage is TRBV24-1 and J usage is TRBJ2-5, with D maybe TRBD2 (6 bases). The CDR3 is made up of 13 amino acids. Germline V lookup: CDR1 KGHDR, CDR2 SFDVKD. V lost 9 bases to trimming and J lost 1 base, with 11 bases between them. The CDR3 protein is CATAGGAQETQYF. CDR3 in DNA: TGTGCCACCGCAGGCGGGGCCCAAGAGACCCAGTACTTC.

This chain joins TRBV18 and TRBJ2-5; D remains ambiguous. Germline assignment: CDR1 KGHSH and CDR2 LQKENI. There are 12 residues in the CDR3. The V gene lost 2 bases and the J gene lost 5 bases, with 6 bases spanning the gap. This CDR3 reads CASSPIGETQYF. The CDR3 nucleotides are TGTGCCAGCTCACCAATCGGGGAGACCCAGTACTTC.

This sequence joins TRBV9 and TRBJ2-3; D ambiguous. There are 14 residues in the CDR3. CDR1 SGDLS and CDR2 YYNGEE come from the germline V gene. The ends were cut back, 3 bases at V and 0 bases at J, with 8 bases in the middle. CDR3 loop: CASSALLSTDTQYF. The DNA for the CDR3 is TGTGCCAGCAGCGCTTTACTTAGCACAGATACGCAGTATTTT. Full variable domain (outside the CDR3, taken from reference TRBV9 and TRBJ2-3): DSGVTQTPKHLITATGQRVTLRCSPRSGDLSVYWYQQSLDQGLQFLIQYYNGEERAKGNILERFSAQQFPDLHSELNLSSLELGDSALYFCASSALLSTDTQYFGPGTRLTVL.

This chain links TRBV6-5 with TRBJ2-7, with TRBD2 matching 9 bases. This CDR3 has 14 residues. The junction had 3 bases not matched to a gene; V was cut back by 6 bases and J by 0 bases. CDR1 and CDR2 (germline): MNHEY, SVGAGI. The CDR3: CASSRSGSSYEQYF. CDR3 coding DNA: TGTGCCAGCAGCCGTAGCGGGAGCTCCTACGAGCAGTACTTC.

The rearrangement uses TRBV18 and TRBJ2-2; TRBD1 matches 9 bases. With V trimmed by 2 bases and J by 4 bases, 2 bases remained unmatched. The CDR3 loop spans 15 amino acids. Germline V gives CDR1 KGHSH, CDR2 LQKENI. In DNA, the CDR3 is TGTGCCAGCTCACCAACGGACAGGGGCACCGGGGAGCTGTTTTTT. It translates to CASSPTDRGTGELFF.